This TCR beta chain originates from a study of identical twins. Per germline, CDR1 ENHRY and CDR2 SYGVKD. The CDR3 consists of 15 residues. V shed 6 bases and J 6 bases; nucleotides not matched to a gene: 2. Notes on this clonotype: Its antigen is undetermined.

All donors comprised healthy Caucasians. General study points: Cross-sectional statistics, not tracking of the same donors, supported the conclusions.

TCRdb re-called the 5' RACE reads through MiXCR, storing one row per CDR3 protein. This table has 450,000 or so distinct CDR3 sequences, 20% to 25% appearing once. This sample was shared with a second study, whose subject was T cells expressing NK-cell markers.

This sequence joins TRBV10-3 and TRBJ2-1; 16 bases agree with TRBD2. The sequence came from a woman younger than 35 in good health. The source material was CD4+ T cells sorted from blood. The CDR3: CAIRGLAGGSNEQFF. CDR3 nucleotides: TGTGCCATCAGGGGACTAGCGGGGGGGTCCAATGAGCAGTTCTTC.